This entry features one TCR beta chain sequence. The data were taken from a study of cytomegalovirus exposure and HLA in healthy donors. Vbeta (60) and Jbeta (13) primers were used in the PCR. TCRdb keeps only in-frame clones here, not all; method: immunoSEQ multiplex PCR. The sample yields about 220,000 clones, less than 85% seen once. The germline gives CDR1 KGHSH, CDR2 LQKENI. V was cut by 2 bases and J by 4 bases, with 12 bases left in between. The CDR3 has 15 residues. Material for sequencing was PBMCs. This rearrangement joins TRBV18 to TRBJ2-1; D remains unclear. This receptor was taken from a man aged 18 to 30 in good health and CMV-seronegative. The chain's CDR3 is CASSPNQAQYNEQFF. CDR3 bases: TGTGCCAGCTCACCAAATCAGGCGCAGTACAATGAGCAGTTCTTC.